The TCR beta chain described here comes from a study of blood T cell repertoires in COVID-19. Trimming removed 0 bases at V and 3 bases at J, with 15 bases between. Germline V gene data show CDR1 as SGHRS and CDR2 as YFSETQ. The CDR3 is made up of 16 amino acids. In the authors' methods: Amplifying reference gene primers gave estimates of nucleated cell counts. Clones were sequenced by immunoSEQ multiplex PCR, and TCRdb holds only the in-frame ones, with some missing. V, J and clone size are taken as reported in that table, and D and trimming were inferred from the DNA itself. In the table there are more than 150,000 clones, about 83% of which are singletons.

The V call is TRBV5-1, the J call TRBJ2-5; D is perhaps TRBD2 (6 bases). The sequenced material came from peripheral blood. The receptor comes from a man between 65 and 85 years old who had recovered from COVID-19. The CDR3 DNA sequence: TGCGCCAGCAGCTTGGGACCGATGGGCGGGGAAGAGACCCAGTACTTC. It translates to CASSLGPMGGEETQYF.